Listed here are 27 T cell receptor beta chains from one sample, sequenced in a study of T cell responses to AZD1222 COVID-19 vaccine. TCRdb keeps only in-frame clones here, not all; method: immunoSEQ multiplex PCR. The table has fewer than 45,000 clones, nearly 85% seen once. The sample here was peripheral blood, taken on day 0 of AZD1222 vaccination. All receptors come from an adult in good health.

This clone was seen many times. The V gene is TRBV27, the J gene TRBJ2-7; D perhaps matches TRBD1 (6 bases). The CDR3 consists of 12 residues. Trimming removed 2 bases at V and 6 bases at J, with 8 bases between. Germline CDR1 reads MNHEY; CDR2 reads SMNVEV (reference sequence). The CDR3 loop reads CASSLTGTEQYF. The DNA of the CDR3 is TGTGCCAGCAGTTTAACAGGGACCGAGCAGTACTTC.

This clone was found once. This chain uses TRBV28 with TRBJ1-1; 9 bases are shared with TRBD1. This CDR3 has 14 residues. Germline loops: CDR1 MDHEN, CDR2 SYDVKM. The ends lost 5 bases at V and 5 bases at J; junction bases unmatched: 6. CDR3 nucleotide sequence: TGTGCCAGCAGTCCCGGACAGGGGAGAACTGAAGCTTTCTTT. It codes for CASSPGQGRTEAFF.

The gene calls are TRBV12-5 and TRBJ2-1; D is unclear. The CDR3 covers 13 residues. Germline loops: CDR1 LGHNT, CDR2 FRNRAP. V was clipped by 4 bases and J by 4 bases, with 8 bases between them. The CDR3 sequence is CASGYDPYNEQFF. CDR3 DNA sequence: TGTGCTAGTGGTTACGACCCATACAATGAGCAGTTCTTC.

The V gene is TRBV3-1 (or the pseudogene TRBV3-2), the J gene TRBJ1-6; tentative D call: TRBD1 (5 bases). V dropped 1 base and J dropped 5 bases, with 6 bases sitting between them. Germline V gene data show CDR1 as LGHDT and CDR2 as YNNKEL (reference sequence). CDR3 length equals 14 residues. The CDR3 here is CASSQVGDNSPLHF. For the CDR3, the DNA is TGTGCCAGCAGCCAAGTGGGGGATAATTCACCCCTCCACTTT.

The genes are TRBV28 and TRBJ2-3, with a possible D match to TRBD1 (5 bases). Germline CDR1 MDHEN, CDR2 SYDVKM. This CDR3 has 15 amino acids. The germline V and J ends were trimmed by 2 bases and 3 bases, with 12 bases remaining between them. The CDR3 protein is CASSLRGPATDTQYF. CDR3 nucleotide sequence: TGTGCCAGCAGTTTAAGGGGCCCGGCGACAGATACGCAGTATTTT.

The rearrangement links TRBV6-5 to TRBJ2-1; 10 positions agree with TRBD2. Losses at the gene ends were 4 bases for V and 10 bases for J; bases not matched to a gene: 10. Germline V lookup: CDR1 MNHEY, CDR2 SVGAGI. This CDR3 spans 15 amino acids. CDR3 amino acids: CASSSTSGLRREQFF. DNA of the CDR3: TGTGCCAGCAGTTCGACTAGCGGGCTTCGCAGGGAGCAGTTCTTC.

The rearrangement uses TRBV24-1 and TRBJ2-1; D is uncertain. The V and J ends lost 1 base and 6 bases respectively, with 6 bases between them. In germline, CDR1 is KGHDR, CDR2 SFDVKD. This CDR3 spans 13 amino acids. The CDR3: CATSDLDGNEQFF. In DNA form, the CDR3 reads TGTGCCACCAGTGATTTAGATGGCAATGAGCAGTTCTTC.

In this sample, this clone turned up a few times. The gene calls are TRBV6-1 and TRBJ2-5, with TRBD1 matching over 7 bases. Germline lookup yields CDR1 MNHNS and CDR2 SASEGT. Losses at the gene ends were 2 bases for V and 4 bases for J; bases not matched to a gene: 4. The CDR3 has 14 amino acids. The CDR3 loop is CASSEKGGRETQYF. The CDR3 nucleotides read TGTGCCAGCAGTGAAAAAGGGGGCCGAGAGACCCAGTACTTC.

J is TRBJ2-3 and V is TRBV28; a weak D match, TRBD2 (6 bases). This CDR3 comprises 14 residues. The germline gives CDR1 MDHEN, CDR2 SYDVKM. The germline V and J ends were trimmed by 8 bases and 2 bases, with 14 bases remaining between them. The CDR3 here is CASGPGDSTDTQYF. CDR3 nucleotide sequence: TGTGCCAGCGGCCCGGGGGATTCCACAGATACGCAGTATTTT.

This chain joins TRBV28 and TRBJ2-1; 14 positions agree with TRBD2. CDR1 and CDR2 from the germline V gene are MDHEN and SYDVKM. The CDR3 is made up of 17 amino acids. J was trimmed by 9 bases and V by 5 bases; bases with no gene match: 12. The CDR3 loop is CASSLPRLAGGGLEQFF. CDR3 DNA: TGTGCCAGCAGTCTGCCCCGACTAGCGGGGGGGGGTCTTGAGCAGTTCTTC.

This clone was observed a single time. The gene calls are TRBV30 and TRBJ2-7; 12 nucleotides align to TRBD1. From germline, CDR1 is GTSNPN and CDR2 SVGIG (reference sequence). CDR3 length: 15 amino acids. The ends lost 5 bases at V and 7 bases at J; junction bases unmatched: 12. The CDR3 is CAWQPPGQGAGEQYF. The CDR3 region has the DNA TGTGCCTGGCAACCACCGGGACAGGGGGCTGGAGAGCAGTACTTC.

This chain links TRBV5-4 with TRBJ2-7; the match to TRBD1 covers 7 bases. Germline CDR1 reads SGHNT; CDR2 reads YYREEE (reference sequence). This CDR3 is built from 15 residues. V trimming: 0 bases; J trimming: 5 bases; junction bases outside the gene matches: 8. The CDR3 protein is CASSLVGGRIHEQYF. CDR3 bases: TGTGCCAGCAGCTTGGTAGGGGGCAGGATACACGAGCAGTACTTC.

The genes are TRBV5-1 and TRBJ2-3, with D unresolved. The germline V gene has CDR1 SGHRS and CDR2 YFSETQ. Between the trimmed V and J ends, which lost 3 bases and 6 bases, there was a span of 11 bases. The CDR3 covers 13 residues. CDR3 sequence (DNA): TGCGCCAGCAGCTCCGACTTTCCCGATACGCAGTATTTT. Protein: CASSSDFPDTQYF.

J is TRBJ2-5 and V is TRBV4-1; 7 nucleotides match TRBD1. The CDR3 is 15 amino acids. Germline V gene sequence: CDR1 MGHRA, CDR2 YSYEKL. V gave up 4 bases and J gave up 1 base; unmatched junction bases: 6. The CDR3 DNA sequence: TGCGCCAGCAGCCCACTAACAGGGGTCCAAGAGACCCAGTACTTC. It encodes CASSPLTGVQETQYF.

The V gene is TRBV6-5, the J gene TRBJ2-7; 9 bases line up with TRBD2. Germline-derived CDR1 and CDR2 are MNHEY and SVGAGI. J gave up 6 bases and V 3 bases, and 12 bases lay outside the gene matches. The CDR3 consists of 16 residues. The CDR3 loop is CASSYASGKGGSEQYF. For the CDR3, the DNA is TGTGCCAGCAGTTATGCTAGCGGGAAAGGAGGGTCCGAGCAGTACTTC.

V and J are TRBV18 and TRBJ2-3, with D hard to call. Germline V gene data show CDR1 as KGHSH and CDR2 as LQKENI. The CDR3 sequence is 14 residues long. V lost 1 base and J 4 bases, leaving 9 bases between the germline ends. CDR3 protein: CASSPQSYSDTQYF. The CDR3, as DNA: TGTGCCAGCTCACCACAGTCTTACTCAGATACGCAGTATTTT. Combining the CDR3 with reference TRBV18 and TRBJ2-3 gives the whole variable domain NAGVMQNPRHLVRRRGQEARLRCSPMKGHSHVYWYRQLPEEGLKFMVYLQKENIIDESGMPKERFSAEFPKEGPSILRIQQVVRGDSAAYFCASSPQSYSDTQYFGPGTRLTVL.

The chain uses TRBV4-1 and TRBJ2-1; no reliable D call. There are 16 residues in the CDR3. The V and J ends lost 0 bases and 0 bases respectively, with 9 bases between them. Looked up from germline, CDR1 is MGHRA and CDR2 is YSYEKL. CDR3 loop: CASSQETRSSYNEQFF. The CDR3, as DNA: TGCGCCAGCAGCCAAGAAACCCGCAGCTCCTACAATGAGCAGTTCTTC.

The chain carries TRBV18 and TRBJ2-3, with a tentative D call TRBD2 (6 bases). The ends were cut back, 6 bases at V and 0 bases at J, with 16 bases in the middle. The CDR3 is made up of 16 amino acids. The germline gives CDR1 KGHSH, CDR2 LQKENI. CDR3: CASSPRREVSTDTQYF. CDR3 DNA: TGTGCCAGCTCCCCCCGGCGGGAAGTTAGCACAGATACGCAGTATTTT.

This clone was seen once. The chain couples TRBV28 to TRBJ2-1; 10 nucleotides match TRBD2. CDR1 is MDHEN, CDR2 SYDVKM, per germline. V lost 3 bases, J lost 0 bases, and 5 bases stayed unmatched. The CDR3 is made up of 17 amino acids. The CDR3 is CASSFVSGGHSYNEQFF. The DNA of the CDR3 is TGTGCCAGCAGTTTCGTTAGCGGGGGGCACTCCTACAATGAGCAGTTCTTC.

V is TRBV30 and J is TRBJ1-1, with D maybe TRBD1 (5 bases). Trimming removed 3 bases from V and 1 base from J, with 9 bases in between. CDR3 length: 13 amino acids. Germline CDR1 GTSNPN, CDR2 SVGIG (reference sequence). This CDR3 is CAWSTRGNTEAFF. The CDR3 DNA is TGTGCCTGGAGCACTAGGGGGAACACTGAAGCTTTCTTT.

The V call is TRBV5-1, the J call TRBJ1-6, with 7 bases aligning to TRBD1. Germline V gene data show CDR1 as SGHRS and CDR2 as YFSETQ. This CDR3 has 14 amino acids. After removal of 4 bases from V and 7 bases from J, the junction contained 5 bases not matched to a gene. As DNA, the CDR3 is TGCGCCAGCAGCCCCGGGACAGCCAATTCACCCCTCCACTTT. Translating it yields CASSPGTANSPLHF.

The chain couples TRBV6-1 to TRBJ2-1; 7 bases fit TRBD2. Germline V gives CDR1 MNHNS, CDR2 SASEGT. This CDR3 is 16 amino acids long. V was clipped by 2 bases and J by 2 bases; unmatched bases: 6. The chain's CDR3 is CASSEWLAEPYNEQFF. The CDR3 DNA is TGTGCCAGCAGTGAATGGCTAGCGGAACCCTACAATGAGCAGTTCTTC.

V is TRBV4-3 and J is TRBJ1-1; TRBD1 aligns across 9 bases. This CDR3 has 16 amino acids. Trimming removed 0 bases from V and 7 bases from J; junction bases left unmatched: 9. Germline V gene data show CDR1 as LGHNA and CDR2 as YSLEER. CDR3 in amino acids: CASSQEAAGTGFEAFF. CDR3 DNA sequence: TGCGCCAGCAGCCAAGAGGCAGCCGGGACAGGGTTTGAAGCTTTCTTT.

This clone appeared a few times. The chain joins TRBV15 to TRBJ2-2; D ambiguous. Germline CDR1 and CDR2: LNHNV and YYDKDF (reference sequence). The CDR3 covers 16 residues. V lost 3 bases to trimming and J lost 6 bases, with 17 bases between them. CDR3: CATSRGTLQSPGELFF. The CDR3 DNA reads TGTGCCACCAGCAGGGGCACTTTACAATCCCCCGGGGAGCTGTTTTTT.

This clone was seen only a few times. This rearrangement joins TRBV7-6 to TRBJ1-3; tentative D call: TRBD1 (6 bases). This CDR3 has 16 amino acids. V was pared by 1 base and J by 3 bases, with 13 bases between. Germline V gene lookup returns CDR1 SGHVS and CDR2 FNYEAQ. CDR3 DNA sequence: TGTGCCAGCAGCTTAGAGCGGGGGCTAGGTGGAAACACCATATATTTT. This translates into CASSLERGLGGNTIYF.

J is TRBJ2-5 and V is TRBV10-1; D unclear. The CDR3 covers 14 residues. CDR1 and CDR2 from the germline V gene are WNHNN and SYGVQD (reference sequence). V was pared by 4 bases and J by 5 bases, with 14 bases between. The CDR3: CASSADPRWETQYF. CDR3 DNA sequence: TGCGCCAGCAGTGCCGACCCGAGGTGGGAGACCCAGTACTTC.

This clone came up once. The CDR3 spells CASRIRTDGYTF. CDR3 sequence (DNA): TGTGCCAGCAGAATCCGGACAGACGGCTACACCTTC. The J gene is TRBJ1-2, the V gene TRBV5-6, with D tentatively TRBD1 (6 bases). This CDR3 has 12 amino acids. Per the germline V gene, CDR1 is SGHDT and CDR2 is YYEEEE. Trimming cost V 5 bases and J 8 bases, with 13 bases left between them.